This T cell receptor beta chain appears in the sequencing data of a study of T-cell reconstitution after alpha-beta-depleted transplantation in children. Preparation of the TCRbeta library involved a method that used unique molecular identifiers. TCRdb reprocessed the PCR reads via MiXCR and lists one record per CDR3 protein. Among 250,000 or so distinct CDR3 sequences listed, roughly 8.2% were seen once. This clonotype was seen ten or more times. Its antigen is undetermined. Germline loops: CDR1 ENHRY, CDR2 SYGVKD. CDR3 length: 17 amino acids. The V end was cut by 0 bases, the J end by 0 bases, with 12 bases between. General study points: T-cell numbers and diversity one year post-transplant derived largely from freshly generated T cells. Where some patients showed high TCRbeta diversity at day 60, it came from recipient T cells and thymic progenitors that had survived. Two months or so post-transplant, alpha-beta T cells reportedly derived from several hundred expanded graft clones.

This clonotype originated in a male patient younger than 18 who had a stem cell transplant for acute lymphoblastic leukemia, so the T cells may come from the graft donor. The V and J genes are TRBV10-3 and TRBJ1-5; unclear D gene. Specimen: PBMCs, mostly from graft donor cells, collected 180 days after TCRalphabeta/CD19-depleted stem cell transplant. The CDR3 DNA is TGTGCCATCAGTGAGTCGATAGTACCGCGTAGCAATCAGCCCCAGCATTTT. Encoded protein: CAISESIVPRSNQPQHF.